This T cell receptor beta chain appears in the sequencing data of a study of post-analysis software for immune sequencing data. Notes on this clonotype: Its specificity is unknown.

Germline CDR1 reads LGHDT; CDR2 reads YNNKEL (reference sequence). With 4 bases clipped from V and 3 bases from J, the junction kept 9 bases outside the gene matches. The CDR3 has 16 amino acids. Prepared libraries of TCR beta cDNA carried unique molecular identifiers. Roughly 450,000 cDNA molecules were recovered from an input of about 0.9 to 11 million T cells. TCRdb ran MiXCR on the PCR reads and lists one entry per CDR3 protein. The data contain about 160,000 distinct CDR3 sequences, around 36% of them seen just once; the ten biggest clones take up 28%. Study-wide results and caveats: Pronounced co-clustering by F measure was evident among identically batched samples. TRBV segments more frequent in patients than in controls numbered roughly five and included TRBV5-6, TRBV5-1 and TRBV20-1. Normalized Chao1 diversity was significantly reduced in patients versus controls.

The specimen comprised blood, sampled after autologous hematopoietic stem cell transplantation. This sequence originates from a girl aged 5-17 years with multiple sclerosis. The chain couples TRBV3-1 to TRBJ1-1; 9 positions match TRBD1. CDR3 in DNA: TGTGCCAGCAGCCCTCTAACAGGGGGCTGGGACACTGAAGCTTTCTTT. Translated, it gives CASSPLTGGWDTEAFF.